This TCR beta chain originates from a study of CD8+CD57+ T cells in acquired aplastic anemia. Turning to the study itself: Healthy CD8+ samples averaged approximately 11 million reads.

With V trimmed by 6 bases and J by 8 bases, 7 bases remained unmatched. Germline-derived CDR1 and CDR2 are SNHLY and FYNNEI. The CDR3 is 14 residues long. Study-wide results and limits: A significant difference in CD8+ Simpson's diversity between patients and controls was not found. Patients and controls shared some 30 CD8+ CDR3 sequences.

Using genomic DNA as the template, TCR beta VDJ and CDR3 profiling was carried out. TCRdb used MiXCR to reprocess the reads, holding one entry per CDR3 protein. The table shows some 210,000 distinct CDR3 sequences, with approximately 57% occurring only once. For this clonotype: Antigen unknown.

The rearrangement joins TRBV2 to TRBJ1-2, with 12 positions matching TRBD1. Sequencing used sorted CD4+, CD8+, or CD8+CD57+ T cells (not recorded which) from PBMCs. The origin of this receptor is a human donor in good health. The CDR3 loop reads CASRAGTGGVGYTF. Here the CDR3 DNA reads TGTGCCAGCAGGGCCGGGACAGGGGGCGTAGGCTACACCTTC.